The sequence of this T cell receptor beta chain was determined in a study of cytomegalovirus exposure and HLA in healthy donors. General study findings and limits: Beyond CMV serostatus, there was no information to go on about immune exposure. Confirmation in vitro established that a few CMV-associated chains were specific for CMV antigens. Roughly even sequencing depth across donors was the assumption behind the presence/absence analyses.

This clone occurred once. Antigen specificity is unknown. Primers: 60 Vbeta forward and 13 Jbeta reverse. The method was immunoSEQ multiplex PCR; TCRdb's version includes in-frame clones alone and lacks a portion of them. Seen here are 100,000 to 150,000 clones, about 79% observed once, and the top ten hold 2.5% to 3.5%. CDR1 is SGHTA and CDR2 is FQGTGA in the germline V gene. V lost 4 bases, J lost 8 bases, and 14 bases lay in between. This CDR3 spans 13 amino acids. The clonotype was recovered from a woman aged 18-35 years in good health and CMV-seropositive. The chain uses TRBV7-3 and TRBJ1-2; TRBD1 might be the D (5 bases). The sequenced sample consisted of PBMCs. CDR3 protein: CASSSTGLEGYTF. The CDR3 nucleotides read TGTGCCAGCAGCTCAACGGGGCTCGAGGGCTACACCTTC.